A selection of T cell receptor beta chains follows, all from one sample in a study of molecular identifiers for immune sequencing clone quantification. TCRdb passed the PCR reads through MiXCR, listing each CDR3 protein once. This table has approximately 550,000 distinct CDR3 sequences, 20% to 25% appearing once. The sample consisted of naive CD8+ T cells from blood, with Jurkat cell RNA spiked in. These receptors all come from a human donor in good health. Some libraries in this study had Jurkat cell RNA spiked in. Each CDR3 is given with its conserved first and last residue. D genes are given only for firm matches. The listing skips clone size in some rows; elsewhere it reads once, few, many or a size class.

length: 14; J: TRBJ2-7; size: many; V: TRBV6-5; D: NA; CDR3: CASRTDGGTYEQYF; DNA: TGTGCCAGCAGGACGGATGGCGGTACCTACGAGCAGTACTTC
length: 13; J: TRBJ1-4; size: NA; V: TRBV12-3/TRBV12-4; D: NA; CDR3: CASSGEVNEKPFF; DNA: TGTGCCAGCAGCGGCGAAGTTAATGAAAAACCGTTTTTT
length: 14; J: TRBJ2-1; size: NA; V: TRBV20-1; D: NA; CDR3: CSATRASKPGEQFF; DNA: TGCAGTGCAACCCGGGCCTCAAAACCAGGAGAGCAGTTCTTC
length: 14; J: TRBJ2-1; size: many; V: TRBV25-1; D: TRBD2; CDR3: CASSISGGAVEQFF; DNA: TGTGCCAGCAGTATCAGCGGGGGGGCGGTTGAGCAGTTCTTC
length: 15; J: TRBJ2-7; size: few; V: TRBV5-1; D: TRBD2; CDR3: CASRSGSGSSYEQYF; DNA: TGCGCCAGCAGAAGCGGGAGTGGGAGCTCCTACGAGCAGTACTTC
length: 15; J: TRBJ2-7; size: many; V: TRBV29-1; D: NA; CDR3: CSVETEERPPGEQYF; DNA: TGCAGCGTTGAAACGGAGGAGCGCCCGCCTGGCGAGCAGTACTTC
length: 17; J: TRBJ1-5; size: few; V: TRBV6-1; D: NA; CDR3: CASSVPYREFSNQPQHF; DNA: TGTGCCAGCAGTGTACCGTACAGGGAGTTTAGCAATCAGCCCCAGCATTTT
length: 16; J: TRBJ2-3; size: few; V: TRBV30; D: NA; CDR3: CAWSPLRVGVGDTQYF; DNA: TGTGCCTGGAGCCCCCTTCGAGTGGGAGTTGGAGATACGCAGTATTTT
length: 15; J: TRBJ2-3; size: few; V: TRBV28; D: NA; CDR3: CASSQGAVRTDTQYF; DNA: TGTGCCAGCAGTCAAGGGGCAGTCCGCACAGATACGCAGTATTTT
length: 12; J: TRBJ2-3; size: many; V: TRBV13; D: NA; CDR3: CASSSDADTQYF; DNA: TGTGCCAGCAGTTCGGACGCCGATACGCAGTATTTT
length: 15; J: TRBJ1-5; size: few; V: TRBV5-6; D: NA; CDR3: CASSLRAGSNQPQHF; DNA: TGTGCCAGCAGCTTGAGGGCAGGGAGCAATCAGCCCCAGCATTTT
length: 13; J: TRBJ2-7; size: many; V: TRBV12-3/TRBV12-4; D: TRBD2; CDR3: CASSNSGSDEQYF; DNA: TGTGCCAGCAGTAATAGCGGGAGCGACGAGCAGTACTTC
length: 13; J: TRBJ1-1; size: many; V: TRBV6-2/TRBV6-3; D: NA; CDR3: CASSRAVWTEAFF; DNA: TGTGCCAGCAGTAGGGCAGTGTGGACTGAAGCTTTCTTT
length: 14; J: TRBJ2-5; size: NA; V: TRBV6-2/TRBV6-3; D: NA; CDR3: CASNPKLYQETQYF; DNA: TGTGCCAGCAACCCAAAGTTGTACCAAGAGACCCAGTACTTC
length: 15; J: TRBJ1-1; size: NA; V: TRBV12-3/TRBV12-4; D: NA; CDR3: CASSRLKTSNTEAFF; DNA: TGTGCCAGCAGCCGATTAAAGACATCGAACACTGAAGCTTTCTTT
length: 15; J: TRBJ2-7; size: few; V: TRBV20-1; D: NA; CDR3: CSARTPGTYSYEQYF; DNA: TGCAGTGCTAGGACTCCCGGGACGTACTCCTACGAGCAGTACTTC
length: 15; J: TRBJ2-7; size: many; V: TRBV28; D: TRBD2; CDR3: CASGSGTSGVYEQYF; DNA: TGTGCCAGCGGCTCCGGGACTAGCGGGGTTTACGAGCAGTACTTC
length: 17; J: TRBJ2-6; size: many; V: TRBV2; D: NA; CDR3: CASSENNLGSGANVLTF; DNA: TGTGCCAGCAGTGAAAACAATCTTGGCTCTGGGGCCAACGTCCTGACTTTC
length: 16; J: TRBJ1-3; size: many; V: TRBV4-3; D: NA; CDR3: CASSQRTQSSGNTIYF; DNA: TGCGCCAGCAGCCAGCGTACTCAGAGCTCTGGAAACACCATATATTTT
length: 15; J: TRBJ1-1; size: NA; V: TRBV29-1; D: NA; CDR3: CSVPEFIRGGTEAFF; DNA: TGCAGTGTTCCGGAGTTCATCAGGGGAGGCACTGAAGCTTTCTTT
length: 13; J: TRBJ2-7; size: many; V: TRBV20-1; D: NA; CDR3: CSADSASSYEQYF; DNA: TGCAGTGCCGATAGCGCGTCTTCCTACGAGCAGTACTTC
length: 16; J: TRBJ1-5; size: many; V: TRBV4-1; D: TRBD1; CDR3: CASSQEGTGSNQPQHF; DNA: TGCGCCAGCAGCCAAGAAGGGACAGGGAGCAATCAGCCCCAGCATTTT
length: 16; J: TRBJ2-3; size: many; V: TRBV7-6; D: NA; CDR3: CASSENRVLSTDTQYF; DNA: TGTGCCAGCAGCGAAAACAGGGTACTGAGCACAGATACGCAGTATTTT
length: 13; J: TRBJ2-7; size: many; V: TRBV20-1; D: NA; CDR3: CSVVEEPVYEQYF; DNA: TGCAGTGTCGTGGAAGAACCAGTCTACGAGCAGTACTTC
length: 16; J: TRBJ1-1; size: NA; V: TRBV7-2; D: NA; CDR3: CASSPFEGTVNTEAFF; DNA: TGTGCCAGCAGCCCCTTTGAGGGGACGGTGAACACTGAAGCTTTCTTT
length: 17; J: TRBJ2-1; size: many; V: TRBV4-3; D: TRBD2; CDR3: CASSQDPRTSGNGEQFF; DNA: TGCGCCAGCAGCCAAGACCCCCGGACTAGCGGGAACGGTGAGCAGTTCTTC
length: 15; J: TRBJ2-7; size: many; V: TRBV4-3; D: NA; CDR3: CASSQDSGVNYEQYF; DNA: TGCGCCAGCAGCCAAGACTCGGGAGTAAACTACGAGCAGTACTTC
length: 14; J: TRBJ1-5; size: NA; V: TRBV12-3/TRBV12-4; D: NA; CDR3: CASSPLRDGQPQHF; DNA: TGTGCCAGCAGCCCCCTGAGGGATGGGCAGCCCCAGCATTTT
length: 16; J: TRBJ2-2; size: few; V: TRBV19; D: TRBD1; CDR3: CASSHWDRGGTGELFF; DNA: TGTGCCAGTAGTCACTGGGACAGGGGAGGTACCGGGGAGCTGTTTTTT
length: 15; J: TRBJ1-6; size: once; V: TRBV4-1; D: TRBD1; CDR3: CASSHQQGDNSPLHF; DNA: TGCGCCAGCAGCCACCAACAGGGGGATAATTCACCCCTCCACTTT
length: 15; J: TRBJ2-2; size: NA; V: TRBV10-2; D: NA; CDR3: CASSETTPNTGELFF; DNA: TGCGCCAGCAGTGAGACGACACCGAACACCGGGGAGCTGTTTTTT
length: 16; J: TRBJ2-3; size: few; V: TRBV6-5; D: TRBD2; CDR3: CASSHEPSGSTDTQYF; DNA: TGTGCCAGCAGTCACGAACCTAGCGGTAGCACAGATACGCAGTATTTT
length: 14; J: TRBJ1-2; size: NA; V: TRBV7-8; D: NA; CDR3: CASSPLGRDYGYTF; DNA: TGTGCCAGCAGCCCCCTGGGCAGGGACTATGGCTACACCTTC
length: 13; J: TRBJ2-7; size: many; V: TRBV27; D: NA; CDR3: CASRLGASVEQYF; DNA: TGTGCCAGCAGATTGGGGGCGTCGGTCGAGCAGTACTTC
length: 12; J: TRBJ2-5; size: many; V: TRBV29-1; D: NA; CDR3: CSVVGLEETQYF; DNA: TGCAGCGTTGTGGGGCTAGAAGAGACCCAGTACTTC
length: 13; J: TRBJ1-4; size: NA; V: TRBV27; D: TRBD1; CDR3: CASSIQGHEKLFF; DNA: TGTGCCAGCAGTATACAGGGGCACGAAAAACTGTTTTTT
length: 18; J: TRBJ2-3; size: many; V: TRBV29-1; D: TRBD2; CDR3: CSGVILVAGGPFTDTQYF; DNA: TGCAGCGGCGTGATCTTAGTAGCGGGGGGACCTTTCACAGATACGCAGTATTTT
length: 17; J: TRBJ2-3; size: NA; V: TRBV10-2; D: NA; CDR3: CATMNLRDKGTTDTQYF; DNA: TGCGCCACCATGAACCTCCGGGACAAGGGGACCACAGATACGCAGTATTTT
length: 14; J: TRBJ2-7; size: many; V: TRBV9; D: NA; CDR3: CASSVRGDSYEQYF; DNA: TGTGCCAGCAGCGTGAGAGGGGACTCCTACGAGCAGTACTTC
length: 14; J: TRBJ2-1; size: few; V: TRBV11-3; D: NA; CDR3: CASSLPGGQNEQFF; DNA: TGTGCCAGCAGCTTACCCGGGGGGCAGAATGAGCAGTTCTTC
length: 15; J: TRBJ2-7; size: few; V: TRBV2; D: TRBD2; CDR3: CAPFELSGESYEQYF; DNA: TGTGCCCCATTTGAACTTAGCGGGGAATCCTACGAGCAGTACTTC
length: 14; J: TRBJ1-4; size: many; V: TRBV28; D: NA; CDR3: CASSPGMKTEKLFF; DNA: TGTGCCAGCAGTCCCGGTATGAAAACCGAAAAACTGTTTTTT